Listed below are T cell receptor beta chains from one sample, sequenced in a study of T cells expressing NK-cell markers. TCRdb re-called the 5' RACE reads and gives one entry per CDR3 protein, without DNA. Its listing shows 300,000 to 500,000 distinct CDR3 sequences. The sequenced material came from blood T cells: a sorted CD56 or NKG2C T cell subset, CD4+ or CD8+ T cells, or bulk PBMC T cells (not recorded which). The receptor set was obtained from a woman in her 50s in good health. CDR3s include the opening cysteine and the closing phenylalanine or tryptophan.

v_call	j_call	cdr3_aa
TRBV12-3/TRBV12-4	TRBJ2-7	CASRLQGIDGEQYF
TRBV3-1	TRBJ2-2	CASSQGITNTGELFF
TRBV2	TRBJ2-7	CASSVGRDRAYEQYF
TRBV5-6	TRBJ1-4	CASSFQGREKLFF
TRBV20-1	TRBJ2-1	CSARSPRTSGGNNEQFF
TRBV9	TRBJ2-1	CASSVDPAGRGEQFF
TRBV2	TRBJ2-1	CALRSGTDNNEQFF
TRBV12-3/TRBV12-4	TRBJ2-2	CASSSRVGSINTGELFF
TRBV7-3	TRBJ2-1	CASSRDRVNEQFF
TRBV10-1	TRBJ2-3	CASSPGEVNTQYF
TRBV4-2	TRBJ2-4	CASSQETPGVDIQYF
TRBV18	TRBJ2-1	CASSPSYGTGELNEQFF
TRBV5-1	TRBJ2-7	CASSLGLAGIYEQYF
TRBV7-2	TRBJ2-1	CASSLSVNQVNEQFF
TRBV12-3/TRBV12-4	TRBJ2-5	CASTPRGDYETQYF
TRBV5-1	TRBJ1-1	CASSKDSPNTEAFF
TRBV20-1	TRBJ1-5	CSATQGRMGNQPQHF
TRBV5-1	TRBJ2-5	CASSLESSGNQETQYF
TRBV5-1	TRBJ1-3	CASGDGSGNTIYF
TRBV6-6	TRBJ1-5	CASSDDRGNQPQHF
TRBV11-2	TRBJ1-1	CASLALGGTMNTEAFF
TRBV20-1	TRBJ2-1	CSAFSASSSGKLLGNEQFF
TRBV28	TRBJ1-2	CASRKGGGNYGYTF
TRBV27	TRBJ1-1	CASIDRMNTEAFF
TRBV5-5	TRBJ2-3	CASSREIWDKGQADTQYF
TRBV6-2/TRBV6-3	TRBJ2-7	CASRMTGTGGEQYF
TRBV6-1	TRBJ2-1	CAVKRISYNEQFF
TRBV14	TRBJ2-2	CASSPDTIGNTGELFF
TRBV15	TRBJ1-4	CATSRDSPGTANEKLFF
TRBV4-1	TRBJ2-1	CASSQELAGLAYEQFF
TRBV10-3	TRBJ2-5	CAIGLGETQYF
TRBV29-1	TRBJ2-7	CSVGAGNNEQYF
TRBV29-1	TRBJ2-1	CSVVILGERDEQFF
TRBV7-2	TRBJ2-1	CASSLVWSGEQFF
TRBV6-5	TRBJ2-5	CASSHRRGLRQETQYF
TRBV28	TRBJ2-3	CASSRSGLDTQYF
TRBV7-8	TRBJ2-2	CASSSIPVITGELFF
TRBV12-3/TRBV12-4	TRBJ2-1	CASSPQALHNEQFF
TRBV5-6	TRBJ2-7	CASSYERERNEQYF
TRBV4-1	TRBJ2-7	CASSASRGEQYF
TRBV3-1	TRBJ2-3	CASSQGTSLGATDTQYF
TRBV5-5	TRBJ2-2	CASSLLPGQGPTGELFF
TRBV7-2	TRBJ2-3	CASSPYAPDTQYF
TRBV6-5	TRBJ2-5	CASSYGISTETQYF
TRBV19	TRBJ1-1	CASSMWGQKNTEAFF
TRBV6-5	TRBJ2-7	CASRLTGERGYEQYF
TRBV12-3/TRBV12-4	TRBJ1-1	CASSLNPGGKTEAFF
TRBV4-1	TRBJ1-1	CASSQGGTGAEAFF
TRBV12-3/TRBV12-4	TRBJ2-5	CASSWGGSETQYF
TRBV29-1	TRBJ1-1	CSSQGVSGTEAFF
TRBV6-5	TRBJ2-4	CASSSLAGGPMNIQYF
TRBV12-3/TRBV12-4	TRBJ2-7	CASSFLGRGDEQYF
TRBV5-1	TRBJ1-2	CASRMGESYGYTF
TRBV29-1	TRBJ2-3	CSVEGAGEIDTQYF
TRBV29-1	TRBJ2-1	CSVDLTRNEQFF
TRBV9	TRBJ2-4	CASSVSQGLAKNIQYF
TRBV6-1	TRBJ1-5	CASSDGAGADQPQHF
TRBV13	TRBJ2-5	CASSILTSGRIGETQYF
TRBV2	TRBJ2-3	CASSAQAGIGDTQYF
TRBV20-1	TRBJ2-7	CSARDRGRVGPYEQYF